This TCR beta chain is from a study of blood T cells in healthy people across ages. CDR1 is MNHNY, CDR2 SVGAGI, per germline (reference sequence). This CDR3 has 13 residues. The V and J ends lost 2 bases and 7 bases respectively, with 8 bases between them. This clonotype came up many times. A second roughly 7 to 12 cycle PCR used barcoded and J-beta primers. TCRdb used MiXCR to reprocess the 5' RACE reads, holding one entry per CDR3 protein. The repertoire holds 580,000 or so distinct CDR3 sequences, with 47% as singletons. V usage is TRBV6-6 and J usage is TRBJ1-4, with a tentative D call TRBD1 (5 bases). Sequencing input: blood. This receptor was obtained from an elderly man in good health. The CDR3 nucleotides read TGTGCCAGCAGTTACCAGGGAGTTGAAAAACTGTTTTTT. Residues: CASSYQGVEKLFF.